Listed here are 20 T cell receptor beta chains from one sample, sequenced in a study of T cell repertoires in cytomegalovirus infection. Using its own MiXCR run on the reads, TCRdb lists one record per CDR3 protein. The data hold around 740,000 distinct CDR3 sequences, with roughly a third observed a single time. Sample: PBMCs. The receptors come from a human donor in good health (CMV status not recorded). Some clones in this sample may be carry-over from other donors' samples.

This clonotype was observed a few times. The chain recombines TRBV12-3 or TRBV12-4 with TRBJ2-1; 13 bases are a match to TRBD2. Trimming removed 6 bases from V and 3 bases from J; junction bases left unmatched: 8. The CDR3 sequence is 17 residues long. This CDR3 is CASSGTSGNKGYNEQFF. The CDR3 DNA reads as TGTGCCAGCAGCGGGACTAGCGGGAATAAAGGCTACAATGAGCAGTTCTTC.

At least ten counts were recorded for this clonotype. The chain links TRBV12-3 or TRBV12-4 to TRBJ1-1; 10 positions match TRBD1. The CDR3 is made up of 16 amino acids. The junction had 10 bases not matched to a gene; V was cut back by 5 bases and J by 4 bases. CDR3 amino acids: CASSPTGGMGSTEAFF. For the CDR3, the DNA is TGTGCCAGCAGTCCGACAGGGGGCATGGGTAGCACTGAAGCTTTCTTT.

This clonotype was recorded a few times. V and J are TRBV2 and TRBJ1-1, with D perhaps TRBD1 (5 bases). Germline V gene sequence: CDR1 SNHLY, CDR2 FYNNEI. V shed 2 bases and J shed 1 base, with 8 bases lying between them. This CDR3 has 14 amino acids. The CDR3 protein is CASSEQGRNTEAFF. The CDR3 nucleotides are TGTGCCAGCAGTGAACAGGGTCGGAACACTGAAGCTTTCTTT.

The chain recombines TRBV27 with TRBJ2-3; 9 bases align to TRBD1. The CDR3 sequence is 15 residues long. In germline, CDR1 is MNHEY, CDR2 SMNVEV (reference sequence). Germline trimming cut 4 bases from V and 7 bases from J; bases unmatched to any gene: 9. The CDR3 sequence: CASSSGQGYTNTQYF. The CDR3 region has the DNA TGTGCCAGCAGTTCGGGACAGGGCTACACGAATACGCAGTATTTT.

The V and J genes are TRBV5-5 and TRBJ2-7; 8 bases align to TRBD1. The CDR3 has 17 residues. V was clipped by 4 bases and J by 5 bases; unmatched bases: 17. Germline V gene lookup returns CDR1 SGHKS and CDR2 YYEKEE (reference sequence). The CDR3 protein is CASSRTTHRTGFHEQYF. In DNA form, the CDR3 reads TGTGCCAGCAGCCGAACCACCCACCGGACAGGGTTCCACGAGCAGTACTTC. Supplemented by reference TRBV5-5 and TRBJ2-7, the full variable domain reads DAGVTQSPTHLIKTRGQQVTLRCSPISGHKSVSWYQQVLGQGPQFIFQYYEKEERGRGNFPDRFSARQFPNYSSELNVNALLLGDSALYLCASSRTTHRTGFHEQYFGPGTRLTVT.

This clonotype was seen a handful of times. The chain employs TRBV12-3 or TRBV12-4 and TRBJ2-5, with 7 bases identical to TRBD1. The CDR3 runs 15 residues. After removal of 4 bases from V and 7 bases from J, the junction contained 12 bases not matched to a gene. The CDR3 region has the DNA TGTGCCAGCAGTTCCTTGGGACAGACCTTTTCGACCCAGTACTTC. It encodes CASSSLGQTFSTQYF.

J is TRBJ2-5 and V is TRBV9; 7 bases align to TRBD1. Trimming took 5 bases from V and 3 from J; bases not matched to a gene: 7. CDR3 length: 14 amino acids. The germline CDR1 and CDR2 sequences are SGDLS and YYNGEE. The CDR3 DNA follows: TGTGCCAGCAGAGGGAGACAGGGAAAAGAGACCCAGTACTTC. It encodes CASRGRQGKETQYF. The whole variable domain, filled in from reference TRBV9 and TRBJ2-5, reads DSGVTQTPKHLITATGQRVTLRCSPRSGDLSVYWYQQSLDQGLQFLIQYYNGEERAKGNILERFSAQQFPDLHSELNLSSLELGDSALYFCASRGRQGKETQYFGPGTRLLVL.

With respect to this clonotype: With a much larger clone just one base away, this may be a read error. The CDR3 region has the DNA TGTGCCAGCAGTCCCCGCCGGGACTCCGAAGTCTACACCTTC. Its protein product is CASSPRRDSEVYTF. The V gene is TRBV7-9, the J gene TRBJ1-2, with a weak D call TRBD1 (5 bases). CDR3 length: 14 amino acids. Looked up from germline, CDR1 is SEHNR and CDR2 is FQNEAQ (reference sequence). V was clipped by 6 bases and J by 10 bases, with 21 bases between them.

The V gene is TRBV7-2, the J gene TRBJ2-2; D gene ambiguous. The germline V gene has CDR1 SGHTA and CDR2 FQGNSA. The CDR3 is 14 residues long. With 7 bases removed from V and 6 bases from J, the gap between germline ends came to 15 bases. The CDR3 reads CASIIARYAGELFF. In DNA, the CDR3 is TGTGCCAGCATCATTGCCAGATACGCCGGGGAGCTGTTTTTT. The full variable domain, with the rest looked up from reference TRBV7-2 and TRBJ2-2, is GAGVSQSPSNKVTEKGKDVELRCDPISGHTALYWYRQSLGQGLEFLIYFQGNSAPDKSGLPSDRFSAERTGGSVSTLTIQRTQQEDSAVYLCASIIARYAGELFFGEGSRLTVL.

The chain uses TRBV2 and TRBJ1-6; D perhaps matches TRBD1 (6 bases). This CDR3 is 14 amino acids long. The germline V and J ends were trimmed by 6 bases and 4 bases, with 10 bases remaining between them. The germline V gene encodes CDR1 SNHLY and CDR2 FYNNEI. The CDR3 DNA sequence: TGTGCCAGCAGGACAGGCCCGTATAATTCACCCCTCCACTTT. Its protein is CASRTGPYNSPLHF.

This clonotype has more than one count but fewer than ten. The chain employs TRBV4-1 and TRBJ2-4, with TRBD1 matching over 9 bases. Trimming removed 0 bases from V and 8 bases from J; junction bases left unmatched: 8. Germline V lookup: CDR1 MGHRA, CDR2 YSYEKL. This CDR3 spans 16 amino acids. The CDR3 is CASSQDRAQGADIQYF. CDR3 nucleotides: TGCGCCAGCAGCCAAGATCGGGCACAGGGGGCAGACATTCAGTACTTC.

This rearrangement joins TRBV20-1 to TRBJ2-5; maybe TRBD2 (5 bases). This CDR3 has 12 residues. Per the germline V gene, CDR1 is DFQATT and CDR2 is SNEGSKA (reference sequence). Trimming shortened V by 8 bases and J by 5 bases, and 15 bases separated the two germline ends. CDR3 protein: CSPPTRGETQYF. The CDR3 DNA reads TGCAGTCCACCCACTCGCGGGGAGACCCAGTACTTC.

Remarks on this clonotype: Just one base apart from a much larger clone, this may be a read error. The V call is TRBV6-8, the J call TRBJ1-5; 11 bases are shared with TRBD1. CDR3 length: 16 amino acids. Germline V gene data show CDR1 as MNHGY and CDR2 as SAAAGT. CDR3 protein: CASRQRTGGWNQPQPF. The CDR3 nucleotides are TGTGCCAGCAGACAAAGGACAGGGGGCTGGAATCAGCCCCAGCCTTTT.

The chain joins TRBV7-9 to TRBJ2-1; D gene uncertain. The CDR3 spans 15 residues. The germline V and J ends were trimmed by 7 bases and 8 bases, with 21 bases remaining between them. In germline, CDR1 is SEHNR, CDR2 FQNEAQ (reference sequence). The CDR3 here is CASTDDGALGDEQFF. CDR3 sequence (DNA): TGTGCCAGCACCGATGACGGAGCCTTGGGCGATGAGCAGTTCTTC.

Details on this clonotype: The conserved phenylalanine or tryptophan normally closing the CDR3 is absent here, so this likely arose from a read error. The chain is built from TRBV28 and TRBJ1-2; 7 bases fit TRBD1. CDR3 size: 14 residues. From germline, CDR1 is MDHEN and CDR2 SYDVKM. V shed 1 base and J 3 bases; nucleotides not matched to a gene: 2. CDR3 residues: CASSLSDRYYGYTL. DNA of the CDR3: TGTGCCAGCAGTTTATCGGACAGGTACTATGGCTACACCTTA.

This clonotype was counted only a few times. The chain combines TRBV7-9 with TRBJ1-2, with 11 bases identical to TRBD1. V shed 0 bases, J shed 8 bases, and the junction held 14 bases outside the gene matches. The CDR3 totals 18 residues. Per germline, CDR1 SEHNR and CDR2 FQNEAQ (reference sequence). In DNA form, the CDR3 reads TGTGCCAGCAGCTTAGCGCTTGGGACAGGGGGAACGGGCGCCGGCTACACCTTC. This translates into CASSLALGTGGTGAGYTF.

Ten or more counts support this clonotype. J is TRBJ1-4 and V is TRBV7-2; D not resolved. V lost 1 base to trimming and J lost 5 bases, with 11 bases between them. Germline CDR1 is SGHTA and CDR2 is FQGNSA. This CDR3 region has 15 residues. CDR3 loop: CASSLDGVGNEKLFF. CDR3 coding DNA: TGTGCCAGCAGCTTAGACGGGGTGGGGAATGAAAAACTGTTTTTT. The full variable domain, its missing parts supplied by reference TRBV7-2 and TRBJ1-4, is GAGVSQSPSNKVTEKGKDVELRCDPISGHTALYWYRQSLGQGLEFLIYFQGNSAPDKSGLPSDRFSAERTGGSVSTLTIQRTQQEDSAVYLCASSLDGVGNEKLFFGSGTQLSVL.

This sequence joins TRBV29-1 and TRBJ1-1; D gene uncertain. The V gene's germline CDR1 is SQVTM and CDR2 ANQGSEA. V shed 7 bases and J shed 5 bases, with 8 bases lying between them. CDR3 size: 10 residues. CDR3 amino acids: CSGRETEAFF. CDR3 sequence (DNA): TGCAGCGGGCGAGAAACTGAAGCTTTCTTT.

The J gene is TRBJ2-7, the V gene TRBV5-6; D gene uncertain. V lost 3 bases, J lost 5 bases, and 9 bases lay in between. The CDR3 sequence is 12 residues long. Germline V gene sequence: CDR1 SGHDT, CDR2 YYEEEE. The CDR3 DNA follows: TGTGCCAGCAGCTCACCTTGGGACGAGCAGTACTTC. Translated: CASSSPWDEQYF.

V gene TRBV11-2 combines with J gene TRBJ1-2; 7 nucleotides line up with TRBD1. This CDR3 spans 15 amino acids. V trimming: 5 bases; J trimming: 8 bases; junction bases outside the gene matches: 14. Germline CDR1 SGHAT, CDR2 FQNNGV. CDR3 sequence reads: CASSTRQGTGGGYTF. The CDR3 DNA is TGTGCCAGCAGCACTAGACAGGGAACGGGCGGAGGCTACACCTTC.